The 13 T cell receptor beta chains given below trace back to one sample, sequenced in a study of technical replicates of blood from several donors. Only in-frame clones appear in the TCRdb table, and some are missing; sequencing was by immunoSEQ multiplex PCR. The profile shows 85,000 to 100,000 clones, approximately 96% of them singletons. Sample: T cells isolated from PBMCs. The receptors here all came from a human donor in good health.

This chain joins TRBV28 and TRBJ1-5; possible D gene TRBD1, 6 bases. Germline CDR1 is MDHEN and CDR2 is SYDVKM. Trimming took 6 bases from V and 5 from J, leaving 14 bases between them. CDR3 size: 14 residues. The CDR3 protein is CASSPDSNYQPQHF. In DNA form, the CDR3 reads TGTGCCAGCAGCCCGGACAGCAATTATCAGCCCCAGCATTTT. Full variable domain (rest looked up from reference TRBV28 and TRBJ1-5): DVKVTQSSRYLVKRTGEKVFLECVQDMDHENMFWYRQDPGLGLRLIYFSYDVKMKEKGDIPEGYSVSREKKERFSLILESASTNQTSMYLCASSPDSNYQPQHFGDGTRLSIL.

The chain joins TRBV11-3 to TRBJ1-1; 9 bases agree with TRBD1. Trimming removed 5 bases from V and 3 bases from J; junction bases left unmatched: 10. The germline V gene encodes CDR1 SGHNT and CDR2 YENEEA. This CDR3 region has 16 residues. CDR3 sequence: CASSTIGQGPYTEAFF. In nucleotides, the CDR3 is TGTGCCAGCAGCACCATCGGACAGGGGCCGTACACTGAAGCTTTCTTT.

V gene TRBV2 combines with J gene TRBJ1-1, with 8 nucleotides matching TRBD1. The CDR3 is 16 residues long. With 6 bases clipped from V and 2 bases from J, the junction kept 11 bases outside the gene matches. CDR1 is SNHLY, CDR2 FYNNEI, per germline. The CDR3 DNA reads as TGTGCCAGCAGCGTAACAGGGGGATGGGGAAACACTGAAGCTTTCTTT. Translated: CASSVTGGWGNTEAFF.

The chain employs TRBV19 and TRBJ2-7; 8 positions agree with TRBD2. The V segment lost 5 bases and the J segment 2 bases; nucleotides outside the gene matches: 2. The germline CDR1 and CDR2 sequences are LNHDA and SQIVND (reference sequence). The CDR3 is made up of 13 amino acids. The chain's CDR3 is CASSSGRAYEQYF. The DNA of the CDR3 is TGTGCCAGTAGTTCCGGGAGGGCCTACGAGCAGTACTTC.

The chain is built from TRBV7-9 and TRBJ1-4; maybe TRBD1 (6 bases). The V and J ends lost 3 bases and 5 bases respectively, with 7 bases between them. The CDR3 has 13 residues. Looked up from germline, CDR1 is SEHNR and CDR2 is FQNEAQ (reference sequence). CDR3 sequence (DNA): TGTGCCAGCAGCTTCGGACAGAATGAAAAACTGTTTTTT. This codes for CASSFGQNEKLFF.

The V and J genes are TRBV28 and TRBJ2-7; 8 bases are shared with TRBD2. Germline V gene lookup returns CDR1 MDHEN and CDR2 SYDVKM. The V gene end was trimmed by 3 bases and the J gene end by 3 bases; junction bases not matched to a gene: 16. This CDR3 has 18 residues. The CDR3 loop is CASSFRILAGVGSYEQYF. CDR3 bases: TGTGCCAGCAGTTTCAGGATCCTAGCGGGCGTAGGAAGCTACGAGCAGTACTTC.

The chain has TRBV4-1 and TRBJ1-2, with a tentative D call TRBD1 (5 bases). The CDR3 loop spans 14 amino acids. Germline values: CDR1 MGHRA, CDR2 YSYEKL. Trimming pared 0 bases from V and 4 bases from J, leaving 9 bases between. The CDR3 region is CASSQEGRAYGYTF. CDR3 coding DNA: TGCGCCAGCAGCCAAGAAGGCAGGGCCTATGGCTACACCTTC.

V gene TRBV2 combines with J gene TRBJ2-2; tentative D call: TRBD2 (5 bases). This CDR3 is built from 15 residues. Per the germline V gene, CDR1 is SNHLY and CDR2 is FYNNEI. V was pared by 1 base and J by 10 bases, with 16 bases between. CDR3 protein: CASSEVVRRAEELFF. The CDR3 DNA is TGTGCCAGCAGTGAAGTAGTCCGGCGGGCCGAGGAGCTGTTTTTT.

V and J are TRBV15 and TRBJ2-5; 10 nucleotides align to TRBD2. The CDR3 covers 15 residues. Germline CDR1 and CDR2: LNHNV and YYDKDF (reference sequence). The trim removed 4 bases at V and 7 bases at J, leaving 9 bases unmatched. CDR3 sequence: CATSTEREGLGTQYF. The CDR3, as DNA: TGTGCCACCAGCACGGAGCGGGAGGGCCTCGGGACCCAGTACTTC.

CDR3 region: CASSMGQWDKITGELFF. CDR3 coding DNA: TGTGCCAGTAGTATGGGACAGTGGGACAAAATCACCGGGGAGCTGTTTTTT. The gene calls are TRBV19 and TRBJ2-2; 7 bases are a match to TRBD1. Germline V CDR1 and CDR2: LNHDA, SQIVND (reference sequence). CDR3 length: 17 residues. With V trimmed by 3 bases and J by 4 bases, 11 bases remained unmatched.

The sample holds one count of this clone. As DNA, the CDR3 is TGCGCCAGCAGCTCCGGGACAGGGAGCTCTGGAAACACCATATATTTT. This sequence encodes CASSSGTGSSGNTIYF. The chain combines TRBV5-1 with TRBJ1-3, with TRBD1 identical over 9 bases. Germline assignment: CDR1 SGHRS and CDR2 YFSETQ. The J segment lost 0 bases and the V segment lost 3 bases, leaving 4 bases of the junction unmatched. The CDR3 is made up of 16 amino acids.

The V and J genes are TRBV18 and TRBJ2-1; D may be TRBD1 (6 bases). The CDR3 is 14 residues long. With 5 bases removed from V and 3 bases from J, the gap between germline ends came to 11 bases. Germline V gives CDR1 KGHSH, CDR2 LQKENI. This chain's CDR3 is CASSSTGLYNEQFF. In DNA, the CDR3 is TGTGCCAGCTCATCGACAGGCCTCTACAATGAGCAGTTCTTC.

This chain connects TRBV4-2 to TRBJ2-5; 7 positions agree with TRBD2. Germline CDR1 LGHNA, CDR2 YNFKEQ. Germline trimming cut 1 base from V and 2 bases from J; bases unmatched to any gene: 7. This CDR3 has 16 amino acids. The CDR3 is CASSQGIGGGQETQYF. The CDR3 nucleotides are TGTGCCAGCAGCCAAGGGATTGGGGGGGGGCAAGAGACCCAGTACTTC.